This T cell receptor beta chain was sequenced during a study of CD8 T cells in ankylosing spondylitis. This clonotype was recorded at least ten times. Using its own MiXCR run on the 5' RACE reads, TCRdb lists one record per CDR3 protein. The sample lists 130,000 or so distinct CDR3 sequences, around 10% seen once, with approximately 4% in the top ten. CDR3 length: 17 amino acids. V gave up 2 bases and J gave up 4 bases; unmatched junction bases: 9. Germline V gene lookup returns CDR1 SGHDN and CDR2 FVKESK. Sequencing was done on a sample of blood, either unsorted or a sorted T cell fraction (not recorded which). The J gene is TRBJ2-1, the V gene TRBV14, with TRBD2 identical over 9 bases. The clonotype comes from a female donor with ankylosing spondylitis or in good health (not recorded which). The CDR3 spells CASSQWEAGGPYNEQFF. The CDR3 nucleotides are TGTGCCAGCAGCCAATGGGAGGCGGGAGGGCCTTACAATGAGCAGTTCTTC.